Many counts were recorded for the clone carrying this TCR beta chain. Antigen unknown. This sample is part of a study of CD8 T cells in ankylosing spondylitis. Study-level points and caveats: CD8+ disease-linked clones were present at relatively low frequencies in blood. Among TCR beta sequences, a motif of several highly homologous variants appeared characteristic of ankylosing spondylitis blood. Significant enrichment of disease-linked clones was reportedly seen in matched ankylosing spondylitis synovial fluid.

Trimming cost V 6 bases and J 0 bases; bases outside gene matches: 4. The CDR3 is made up of 15 amino acids. For TCR beta, libraries came from quantitative 5'-RACE with molecular barcodes. TCRdb re-analysed the 5' RACE reads in MiXCR, keeping a single row per CDR3 protein. The data contain about 100,000 distinct CDR3 sequences, approximately 25% of them singletons. Sample: synovial fluid, either unsorted or a sorted T cell fraction (not recorded which). This clonotype was obtained from a male donor with ankylosing spondylitis. The chain is built from TRBV12-3 or TRBV12-4 and TRBJ2-1, with 8 bases that match TRBD2. The CDR3 spells CASSRLASSYNEQFF. CDR3 DNA: TGTGCCAGCAGCCGACTAGCGAGCTCCTACAATGAGCAGTTCTTC.